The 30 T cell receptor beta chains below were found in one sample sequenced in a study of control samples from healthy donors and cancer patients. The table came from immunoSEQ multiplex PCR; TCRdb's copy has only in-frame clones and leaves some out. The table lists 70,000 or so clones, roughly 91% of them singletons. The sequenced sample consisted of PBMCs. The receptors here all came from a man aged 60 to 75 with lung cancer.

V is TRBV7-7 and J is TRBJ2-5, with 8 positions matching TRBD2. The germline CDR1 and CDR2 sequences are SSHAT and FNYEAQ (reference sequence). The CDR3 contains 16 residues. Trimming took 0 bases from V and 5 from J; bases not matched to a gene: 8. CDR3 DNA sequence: TGTGCCAGCAGCTTAGCTAGCGGGGACCCTCCGGAGACCCAGTACTTC. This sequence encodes CASSLASGDPPETQYF.

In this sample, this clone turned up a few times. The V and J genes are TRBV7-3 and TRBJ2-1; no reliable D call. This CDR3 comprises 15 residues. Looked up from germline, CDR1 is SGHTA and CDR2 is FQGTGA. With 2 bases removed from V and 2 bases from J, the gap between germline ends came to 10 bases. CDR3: CASSLDRYPYNEQFF. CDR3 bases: TGTGCCAGCAGCTTAGATAGGTACCCCTACAATGAGCAGTTCTTC.

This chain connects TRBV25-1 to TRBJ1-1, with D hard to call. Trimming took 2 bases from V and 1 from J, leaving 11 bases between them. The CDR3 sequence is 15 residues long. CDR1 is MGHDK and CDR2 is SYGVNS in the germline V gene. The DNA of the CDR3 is TGTGCCAGCAGTGAAACCGGACGGTGGAACACTGAAGCTTTCTTT. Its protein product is CASSETGRWNTEAFF. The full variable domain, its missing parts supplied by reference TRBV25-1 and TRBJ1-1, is EADIYQTPRYLVIGTGKKITLECSQTMGHDKMYWYQQDPGMELHLIHYSYGVNSTEKGDLSSESTVSRIRTEHFPLTLESARPSHTSQYLCASSETGRWNTEAFFGQGTRLTVV.

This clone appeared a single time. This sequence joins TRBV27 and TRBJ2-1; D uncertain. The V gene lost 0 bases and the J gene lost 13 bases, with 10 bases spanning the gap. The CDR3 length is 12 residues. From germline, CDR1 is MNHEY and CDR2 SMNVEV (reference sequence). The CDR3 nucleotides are TGTGCCAGCAGTTTATCAAAAATCCCCCAGTTCTTC. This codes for CASSLSKIPQFF.

The CDR3 sequence: CASSLGGSNQPQHF. CDR3 nucleotide sequence: TGCGCCAGCAGCTTGGGAGGTAGCAATCAGCCCCAGCATTTT. V and J are TRBV5-1 and TRBJ1-5; D uncertain. The germline V and J ends were trimmed by 0 bases and 0 bases, with 4 bases remaining between them. The CDR3 spans 14 residues. Germline-derived CDR1 and CDR2 are SGHRS and YFSETQ.

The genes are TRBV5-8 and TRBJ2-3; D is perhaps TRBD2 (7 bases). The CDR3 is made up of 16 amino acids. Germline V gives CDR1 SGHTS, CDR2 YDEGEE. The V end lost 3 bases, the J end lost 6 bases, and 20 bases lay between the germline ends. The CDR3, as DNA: TGTGCCAGCAGCTCTTTTGGGGGGGGCCGCGCGGATACGCAGTATTTT. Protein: CASSSFGGGRADTQYF.

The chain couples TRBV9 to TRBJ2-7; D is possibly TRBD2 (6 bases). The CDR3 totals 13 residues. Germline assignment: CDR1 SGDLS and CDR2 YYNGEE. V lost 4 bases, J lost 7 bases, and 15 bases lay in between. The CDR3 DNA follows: TGTGCCAGCAGCATCCGGACGGAGGGGGAGCAGTACTTC. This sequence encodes CASSIRTEGEQYF.

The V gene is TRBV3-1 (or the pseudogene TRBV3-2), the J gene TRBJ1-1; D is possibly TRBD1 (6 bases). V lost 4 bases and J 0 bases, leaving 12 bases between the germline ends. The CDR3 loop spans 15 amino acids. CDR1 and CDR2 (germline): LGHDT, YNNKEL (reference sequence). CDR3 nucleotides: TGTGCCAGCAGCCCGCGGGACACAATGAACACTGAAGCTTTCTTT. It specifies CASSPRDTMNTEAFF.

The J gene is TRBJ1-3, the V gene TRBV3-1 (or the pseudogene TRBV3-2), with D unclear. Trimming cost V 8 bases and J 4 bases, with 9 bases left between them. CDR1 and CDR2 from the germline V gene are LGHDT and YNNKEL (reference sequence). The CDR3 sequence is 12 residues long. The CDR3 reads CASAGFGNTIYF. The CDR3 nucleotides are TGTGCCAGCGCAGGCTTCGGAAACACCATATATTTT.

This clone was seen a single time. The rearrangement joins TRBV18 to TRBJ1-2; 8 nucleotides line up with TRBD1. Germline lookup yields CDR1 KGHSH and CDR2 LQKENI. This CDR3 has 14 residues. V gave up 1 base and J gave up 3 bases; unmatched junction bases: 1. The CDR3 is CASSPLGQDYGYTF. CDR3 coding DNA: TGTGCCAGCTCACCACTGGGACAGGACTATGGCTACACCTTC.

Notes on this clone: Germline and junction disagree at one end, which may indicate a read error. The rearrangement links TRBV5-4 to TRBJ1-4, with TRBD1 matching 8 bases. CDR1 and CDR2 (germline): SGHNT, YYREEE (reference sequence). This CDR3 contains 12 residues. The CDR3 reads CASSSPDRALYF. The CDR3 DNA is TGTGCCAGCAGCAGCCCGGACAGGGCCCTTTATTTT.

The CDR3 here is CASSNRGGTEAFF. DNA of the CDR3: TGTGCCAGCAGTAACAGGGGGGGCACTGAAGCTTTCTTT. The V gene is TRBV2, the J gene TRBJ1-1, with TRBD1 matching over 8 bases. There are 13 residues in the CDR3. V gave up 5 bases and J gave up 4 bases; unmatched junction bases: 3. CDR1 is SNHLY, CDR2 FYNNEI, per germline.

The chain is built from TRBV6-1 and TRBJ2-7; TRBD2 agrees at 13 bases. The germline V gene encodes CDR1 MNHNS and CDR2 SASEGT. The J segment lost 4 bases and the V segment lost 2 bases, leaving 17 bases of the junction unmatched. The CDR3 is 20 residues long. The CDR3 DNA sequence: TGTGCCAGCAGTGAAAACCCTCCTCGACTAGCGGGGGGCATCGTTTACGAGCAGTACTTC. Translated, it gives CASSENPPRLAGGIVYEQYF.

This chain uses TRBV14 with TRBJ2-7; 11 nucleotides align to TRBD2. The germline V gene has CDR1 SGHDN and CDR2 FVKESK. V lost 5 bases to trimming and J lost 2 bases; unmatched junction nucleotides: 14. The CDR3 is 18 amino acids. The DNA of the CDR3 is TGTGCCAGCAGCACCCGGACTAGCGGGTCTGCCCCGACCTACGAGCAGTACGTC. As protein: CASSTRTSGSAPTYEQYV.

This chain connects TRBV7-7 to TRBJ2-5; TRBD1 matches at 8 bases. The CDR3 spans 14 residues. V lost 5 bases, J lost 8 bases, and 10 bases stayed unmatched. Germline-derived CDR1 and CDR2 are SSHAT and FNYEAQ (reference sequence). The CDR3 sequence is CASSKGQGGITQYF. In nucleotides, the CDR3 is TGTGCCAGCAGCAAAGGACAGGGAGGTATCACCCAGTACTTC.

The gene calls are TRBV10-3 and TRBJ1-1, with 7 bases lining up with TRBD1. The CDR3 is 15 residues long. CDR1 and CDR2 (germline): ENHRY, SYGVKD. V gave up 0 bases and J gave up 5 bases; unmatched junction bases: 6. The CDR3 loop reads CAISESGGVGTEAFF. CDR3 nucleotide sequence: TGTGCCATCAGTGAGTCAGGGGGCGTAGGGACTGAAGCTTTCTTT.

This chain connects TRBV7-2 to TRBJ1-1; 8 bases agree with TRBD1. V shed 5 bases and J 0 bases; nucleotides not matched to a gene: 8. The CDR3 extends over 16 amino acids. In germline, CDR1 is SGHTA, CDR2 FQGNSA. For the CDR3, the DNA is TGTGCCAGCAGCCCCTCCGGGACAGGCATGAACACTGAAGCTTTCTTT. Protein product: CASSPSGTGMNTEAFF.

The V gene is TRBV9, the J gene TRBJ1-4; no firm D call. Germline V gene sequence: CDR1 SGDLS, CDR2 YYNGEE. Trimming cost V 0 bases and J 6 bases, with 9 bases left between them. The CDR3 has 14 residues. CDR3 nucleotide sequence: TGTGCCAGCAGCGTAGGGGCGCGGGATGAAAAACTGTTTTTT. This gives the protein CASSVGARDEKLFF.

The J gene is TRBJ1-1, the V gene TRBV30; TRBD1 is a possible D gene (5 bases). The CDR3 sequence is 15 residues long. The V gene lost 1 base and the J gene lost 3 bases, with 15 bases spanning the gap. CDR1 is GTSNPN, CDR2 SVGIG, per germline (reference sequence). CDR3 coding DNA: TGTGCCTGGAGTGCCGGGACCCCGCGGGACACTGAAGCTTTCTTT. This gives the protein CAWSAGTPRDTEAFF.

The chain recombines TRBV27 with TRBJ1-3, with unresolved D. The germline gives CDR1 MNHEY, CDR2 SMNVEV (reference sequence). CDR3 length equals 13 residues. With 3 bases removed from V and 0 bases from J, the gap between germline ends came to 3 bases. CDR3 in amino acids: CASSLYSGNTIYF. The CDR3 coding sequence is TGTGCCAGCAGTTTGTACTCTGGAAACACCATATATTTT.

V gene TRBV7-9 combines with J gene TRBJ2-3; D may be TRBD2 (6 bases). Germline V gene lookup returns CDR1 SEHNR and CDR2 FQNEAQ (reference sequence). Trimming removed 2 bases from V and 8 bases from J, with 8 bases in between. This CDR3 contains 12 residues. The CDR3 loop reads CASSLQGGTQYF. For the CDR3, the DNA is TGTGCCAGCAGCTTACAGGGAGGTACGCAGTATTTT.

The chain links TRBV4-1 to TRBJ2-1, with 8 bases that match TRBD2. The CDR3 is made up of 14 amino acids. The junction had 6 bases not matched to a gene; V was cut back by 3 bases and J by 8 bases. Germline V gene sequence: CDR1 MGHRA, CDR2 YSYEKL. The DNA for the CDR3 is TGCGCCAGCAGCCATGGACTAGCACACCATGAGCAGTTCTTC. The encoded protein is CASSHGLAHHEQFF.

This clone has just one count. The DNA for the CDR3 is TGTGCCACCAGTGATCGCCAGGGGGCTATAGATACGCAGTATTTT. Protein: CATSDRQGAIDTQYF. This chain uses TRBV24-1 with TRBJ2-3, with 8 bases lining up with TRBD1. The CDR3 is 15 residues long. V lost 3 bases, J lost 5 bases, and 6 bases stayed unmatched. The germline V gene encodes CDR1 KGHDR and CDR2 SFDVKD.

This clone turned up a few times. The CDR3 spells CASGLVPDGQIGETQYF. CDR3 nucleotides: TGTGCTAGTGGTTTGGTACCCGACGGACAGATAGGAGAGACCCAGTACTTC. This sequence joins TRBV12-5 and TRBJ2-5, with D maybe TRBD1 (6 bases). The germline V gene encodes CDR1 LGHNT and CDR2 FRNRAP. CDR3 length: 17 amino acids. The V end was cut by 0 bases, the J end by 4 bases, with 18 bases between.

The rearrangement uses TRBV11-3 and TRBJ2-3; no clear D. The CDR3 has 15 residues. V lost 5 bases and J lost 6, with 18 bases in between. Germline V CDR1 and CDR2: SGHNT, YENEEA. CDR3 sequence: CASSHTFLGEDTQYF. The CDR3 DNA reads TGTGCCAGCAGCCACACATTTCTAGGAGAGGATACGCAGTATTTT. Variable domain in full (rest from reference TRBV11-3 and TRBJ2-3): EAGVVQSPRYKIIEKKQPVAFWCNPISGHNTLYWYLQNLGQGPELLIRYENEEAVDDSQLPKDRFSAERLKGVDSTLKIQPAELGDSAVYLCASSHTFLGEDTQYFGPGTRLTVL.

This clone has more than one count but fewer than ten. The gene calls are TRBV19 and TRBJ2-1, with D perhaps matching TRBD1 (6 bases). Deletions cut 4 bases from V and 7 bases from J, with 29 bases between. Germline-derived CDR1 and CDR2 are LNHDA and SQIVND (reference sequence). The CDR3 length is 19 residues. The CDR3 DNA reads TGTGCCAGTAGTACCAGGGCCTTATCTACGGACAGTACAAGGAATGAGCAGTTCTTC. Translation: CASSTRALSTDSTRNEQFF.

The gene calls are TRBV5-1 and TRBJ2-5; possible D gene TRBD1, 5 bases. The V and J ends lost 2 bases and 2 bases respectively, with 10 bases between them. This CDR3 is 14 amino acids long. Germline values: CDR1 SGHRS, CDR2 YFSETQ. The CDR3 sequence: CASSFRGEQETQYF. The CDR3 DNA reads TGCGCCAGCAGCTTTAGGGGCGAACAAGAGACCCAGTACTTC.

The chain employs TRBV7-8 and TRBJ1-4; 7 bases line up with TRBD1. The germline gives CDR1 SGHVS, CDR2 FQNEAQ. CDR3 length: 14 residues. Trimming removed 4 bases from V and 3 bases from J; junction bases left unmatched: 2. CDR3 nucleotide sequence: TGTGCCAGCAGCTCGGGACAGCCTAATGAAAAACTGTTTTTT. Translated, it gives CASSSGQPNEKLFF.

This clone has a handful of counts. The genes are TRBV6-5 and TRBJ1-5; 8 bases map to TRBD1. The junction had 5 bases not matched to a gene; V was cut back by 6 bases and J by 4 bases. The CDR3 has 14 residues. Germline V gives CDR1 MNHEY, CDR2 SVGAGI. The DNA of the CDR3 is TGTGCCAGCAGATCCCAGGGGGCAAATCAGCCCCAGCATTTT. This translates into CASRSQGANQPQHF.

The CDR3 sequence: CASISGGGSYNEQFF. The CDR3 DNA reads as TGTGCCAGCATCTCGGGCGGGGGTTCCTACAATGAGCAGTTCTTC. The rearrangement joins TRBV6-6 to TRBJ2-1, with 7 bases aligning to TRBD2. The germline CDR1 and CDR2 sequences are MNHNY and SVGAGI (reference sequence). V gave up 7 bases and J gave up 1 base; unmatched junction bases: 7. This CDR3 spans 15 amino acids.